This T cell receptor (beta chain) is from a study of siplizumab effects on memory and regulatory T cells (dated by TCRdb to between 2019 and 2020). Study-wide context: Across fewer than 10 responder-stimulator pairs, paired mixed lymphocyte reactions were conducted with siplizumab at roughly 0.9 ug/mL and without drug. The study looked at the effect of siplizumab, an anti-CD2 antibody, on alloreactive T-cell subsets in allogeneic mixed lymphocyte reactions made from human PBMCs. The research as a whole found: No functional confirmation was obtained for the suppressive function of proliferating Tregs from siplizumab cultures. Among mappable alloreactive CD4+ clones, the Treg-derived fraction averaged nearly 70% with siplizumab versus around 25% in control reactions. Unstimulated naive T cells appeared more diverse than memory T cells, and naive cells seemed to contribute substantially to the alloresponse. For roughly 75-96% of proliferating CD4+ or CD8+ clones, no naive or memory phenotype could be assigned. Because sequences at frequencies below about 10^-5 were poorly captured, only a minor fraction of alloreactive clones could be mapped back to unstimulated subsets. The cumulative frequency of alloreactive sequences traceable to unstimulated CD4+ memory T cells was significantly reduced by siplizumab.

Library construction relied on the immunoSEQ multiplex PCR assay. Some 1.1 x 10^5 TCR templates per sample were assayed on the deep sequencing platform. Genomic DNA extracted from sorted T cells was the material used for TCRbeta CDR3 sequencing. In the authors' own workflow: The R programming language was used for clonal analysis of the TCRbeta CDR3 data. Comparing unstimulated samples against CFSE-low samples taken after the reaction was how alloreactive CD4+ and CD8+ clones were defined. Regulatory or non-regulatory origin was assigned to alloreactive CD4+ clones by matching of sequences to sorted unstimulated Treg and non-Treg repertoires. The clones in this table, taken by TCRdb from immuneACCESS, are in-frame only. Not every clone is retained; where verified, under half of the shortfall comes from an unresolved V gene, and the cause of the rest is unknown. Clone size and V and J calls were adopted from that table, with D and trimming inferred from the DNA. The table for this sample lists some 14,000 clones; over 40% of them were counted only once. The top ten clones comprise 7.8% of the sample.

This clone appeared a single time. The target of this receptor is not known. Base qualities are not provided; no much larger clone lies one nucleotide away. Mixed lymphocyte reaction cells were cocultured at 37°C for more than 5 days. Responder PBMCs were labelled with CFSE, stimulator PBMCs were labelled with Violet Dye, and the two were mixed at a 1:1 ratio. TCRbeta CDR3 sequencing was performed on sorted unstimulated T cells and on proliferating T cells recovered from mixed lymphocyte reactions. Fresh whole blood from ten HLA-typed healthy donors served as the source for isolating PBMCs. For TCR sequencing, responder T cells that had proliferated and were CFSE-low were FACS-sorted once the mixed lymphocyte reaction was over. Reading the germline V gene gives CDR1 SGDLS and CDR2 YYNGEE. V loses 2 bases of germline sequence and J loses 4 bases, and the interval between the two ends is 9 bases. The CDR3 holds 14 amino acids from the cysteine to the phenylalanine. CDR3 DNA is the only sequence kept; it has 42 bases, read in frame from the first base.

The sequence joins TRBV9 to TRBJ1-4; TRBD1 is possibly the D segment (6 matching bases). This TCR derives from a human donor in good health; the cells came from an allogeneic mixed lymphocyte reaction. Some clones in this sample may be carry-over from other donors' samples. Source material: CFSE-low (dividing) CD4+ T cells sorted from an allogeneic mixed lymphocyte reaction. The CDR3 protein is CASSVDSLNEKLFF. The base sequence is TGTGCCAGCAGCGTGGACAGCCTTAATGAAAAACTGTTTTTT.